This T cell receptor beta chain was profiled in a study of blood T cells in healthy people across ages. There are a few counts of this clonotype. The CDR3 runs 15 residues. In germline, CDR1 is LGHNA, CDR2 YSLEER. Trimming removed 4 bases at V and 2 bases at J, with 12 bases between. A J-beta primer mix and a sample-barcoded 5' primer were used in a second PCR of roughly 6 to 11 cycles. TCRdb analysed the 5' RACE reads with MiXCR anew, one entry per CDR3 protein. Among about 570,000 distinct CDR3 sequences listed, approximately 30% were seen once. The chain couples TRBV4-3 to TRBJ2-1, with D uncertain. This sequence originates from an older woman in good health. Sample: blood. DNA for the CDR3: TGCGCCAGCAGCCCCATGTTAGGGACCTACAATGAGCAGTTCTTC. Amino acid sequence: CASSPMLGTYNEQFF.